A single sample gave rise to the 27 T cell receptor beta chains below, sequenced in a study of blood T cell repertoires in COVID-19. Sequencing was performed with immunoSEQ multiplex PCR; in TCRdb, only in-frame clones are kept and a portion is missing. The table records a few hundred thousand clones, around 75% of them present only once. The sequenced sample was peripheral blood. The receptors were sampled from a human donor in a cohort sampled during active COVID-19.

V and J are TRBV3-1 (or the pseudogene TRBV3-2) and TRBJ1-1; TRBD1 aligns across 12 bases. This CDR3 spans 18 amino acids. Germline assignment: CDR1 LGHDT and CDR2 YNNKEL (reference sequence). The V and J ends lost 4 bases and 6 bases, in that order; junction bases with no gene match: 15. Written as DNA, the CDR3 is TGTGCCAGCAGCCGGAAGGCGGGACAGGGGGCTCGGAGCGCTGAAGCTTTCTTT. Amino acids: CASSRKAGQGARSAEAFF.

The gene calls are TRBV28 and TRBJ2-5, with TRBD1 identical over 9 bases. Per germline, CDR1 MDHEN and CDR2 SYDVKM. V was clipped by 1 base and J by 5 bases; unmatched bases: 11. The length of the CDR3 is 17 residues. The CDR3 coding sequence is TGTGCCAGCAGTTTATTCGGACAGGGGTTGGGTCGGGAGACCCAGTACTTC. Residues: CASSLFGQGLGRETQYF.

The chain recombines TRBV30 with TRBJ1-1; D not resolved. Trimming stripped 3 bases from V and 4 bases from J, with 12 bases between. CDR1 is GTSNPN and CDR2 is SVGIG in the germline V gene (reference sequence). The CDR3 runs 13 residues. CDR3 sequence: CAWRGRTVTEAFF. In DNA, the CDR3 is TGTGCCTGGAGAGGGAGGACGGTCACTGAAGCTTTCTTT.

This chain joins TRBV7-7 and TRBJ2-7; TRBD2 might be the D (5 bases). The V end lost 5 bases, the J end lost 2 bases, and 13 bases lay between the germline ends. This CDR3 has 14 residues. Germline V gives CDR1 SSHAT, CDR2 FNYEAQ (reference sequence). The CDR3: CASSPGRGTYEQYF. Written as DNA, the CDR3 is TGTGCCAGCAGCCCGGGCCGAGGGACCTACGAGCAGTACTTC.

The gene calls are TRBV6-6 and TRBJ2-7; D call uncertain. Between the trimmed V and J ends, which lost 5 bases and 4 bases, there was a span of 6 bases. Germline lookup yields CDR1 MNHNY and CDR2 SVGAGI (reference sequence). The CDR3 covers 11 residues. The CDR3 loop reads CASSAVYEQYF. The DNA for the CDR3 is TGTGCCAGCAGTGCGGTATACGAGCAGTACTTC.

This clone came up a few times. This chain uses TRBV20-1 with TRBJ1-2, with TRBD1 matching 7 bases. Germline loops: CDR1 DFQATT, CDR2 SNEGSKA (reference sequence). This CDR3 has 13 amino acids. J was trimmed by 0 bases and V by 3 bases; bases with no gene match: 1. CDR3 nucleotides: TGCAGTGCTAGTCAGGGGGCTAACTATGGCTACACCTTC. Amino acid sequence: CSASQGANYGYTF.

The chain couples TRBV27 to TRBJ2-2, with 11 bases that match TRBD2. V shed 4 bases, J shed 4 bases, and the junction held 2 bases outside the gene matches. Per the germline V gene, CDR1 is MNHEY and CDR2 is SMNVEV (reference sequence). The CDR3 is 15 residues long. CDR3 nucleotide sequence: TGTGCCAGCAGTTCTAGCGGGAGGAGCACCGGGGAGCTGTTTTTT. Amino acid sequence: CASSSSGRSTGELFF.

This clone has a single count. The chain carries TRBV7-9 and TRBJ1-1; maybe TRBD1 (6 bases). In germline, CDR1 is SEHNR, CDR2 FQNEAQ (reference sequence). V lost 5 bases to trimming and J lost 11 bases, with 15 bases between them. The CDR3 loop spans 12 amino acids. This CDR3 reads CASSKNGGRAFF. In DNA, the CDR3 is TGTGCCAGCAGCAAAAACGGGGGGCGCGCTTTCTTT.

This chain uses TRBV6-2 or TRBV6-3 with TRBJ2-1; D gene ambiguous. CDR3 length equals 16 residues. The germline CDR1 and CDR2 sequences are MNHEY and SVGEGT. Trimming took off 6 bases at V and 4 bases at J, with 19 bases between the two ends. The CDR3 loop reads CASSPFPKERYNEQFF. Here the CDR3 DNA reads TGTGCCAGCAGCCCTTTCCCTAAGGAGAGATACAATGAGCAGTTCTTC.

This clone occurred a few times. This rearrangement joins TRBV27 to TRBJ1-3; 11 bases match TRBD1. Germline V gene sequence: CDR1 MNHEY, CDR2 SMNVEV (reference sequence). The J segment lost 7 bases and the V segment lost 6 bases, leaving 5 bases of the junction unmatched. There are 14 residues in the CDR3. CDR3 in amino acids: CASRGTGGGNTIYF. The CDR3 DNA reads TGTGCCAGCAGAGGGACAGGGGGTGGTAACACCATATATTTT.

This chain's CDR3 is CASRRKLEFTGELFF. The CDR3, as DNA: TGTGCCAGCAGGCGGAAACTAGAGTTCACCGGGGAGCTGTTTTTT. The chain recombines TRBV3-1 (or the pseudogene TRBV3-2) with TRBJ2-2; D possibly corresponds to TRBD2 (5 bases). This CDR3 region has 15 residues. Germline V lookup: CDR1 LGHDT, CDR2 YNNKEL (reference sequence). V was cut by 6 bases and J by 4 bases, with 15 bases left in between.

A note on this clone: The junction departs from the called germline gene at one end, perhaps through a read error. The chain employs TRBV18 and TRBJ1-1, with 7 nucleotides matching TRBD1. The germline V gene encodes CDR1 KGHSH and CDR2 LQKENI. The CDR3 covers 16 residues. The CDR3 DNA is TGTGCCAGCCCACCCTTGCCCGGGACAGTGAACACTGAAGCTTTCTTT. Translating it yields CASPPLPGTVNTEAFF.

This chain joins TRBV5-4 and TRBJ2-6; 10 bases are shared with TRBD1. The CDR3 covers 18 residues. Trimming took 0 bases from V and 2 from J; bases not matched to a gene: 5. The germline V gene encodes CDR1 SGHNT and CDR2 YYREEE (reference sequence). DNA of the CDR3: TGTGCCAGCAGCTTGGGAGGGACAGGGGCTACTGGGGCCAACGTCCTGACTTTC. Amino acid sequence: CASSLGGTGATGANVLTF.

Here the CDR3 DNA reads TGCGCCAGCAGCCAAGCACCTAGCGGGGCAAACCAAGAGACCCAGTACTTC. Translating it yields CASSQAPSGANQETQYF. The chain has TRBV4-3 and TRBJ2-5; TRBD2 aligns across 9 bases. This CDR3 spans 17 amino acids. The V and J ends lost 1 base and 0 bases, in that order; junction bases with no gene match: 6. Germline CDR1 is LGHNA and CDR2 is YSLEER.

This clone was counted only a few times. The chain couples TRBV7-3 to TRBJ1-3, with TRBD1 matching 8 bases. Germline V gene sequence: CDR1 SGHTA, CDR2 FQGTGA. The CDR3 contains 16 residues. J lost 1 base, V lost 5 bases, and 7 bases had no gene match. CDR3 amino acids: CASSPGQGRSGNTIYF. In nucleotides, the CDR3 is TGTGCCAGCAGCCCCGGACAGGGTCGATCTGGAAACACCATATATTTT.

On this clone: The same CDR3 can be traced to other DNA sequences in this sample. CDR3 loop: CASSGQGSNQPQHF. The CDR3 DNA reads as TGTGCCAGCAGCGGACAGGGGAGCAATCAGCCCCAGCATTTT. V is TRBV7-9 and J is TRBJ1-5; TRBD1 aligns across 9 bases. Germline V CDR1 and CDR2: SEHNR, FQNEAQ (reference sequence). The CDR3 has 14 amino acids. The V segment lost 5 bases and the J segment 1 base; nucleotides outside the gene matches: 0. Filled out from reference TRBV7-9 and TRBJ1-5, the complete variable domain reads DTGVSQNPRHKITKRGQNVTFRCDPISEHNRLYWYRQTLGQGPEFLTYFQNEAQLEKSRLLSDRFSAERPKGSFSTLEIQRTEQGDSAMYLCASSGQGSNQPQHFGDGTRLSIL.

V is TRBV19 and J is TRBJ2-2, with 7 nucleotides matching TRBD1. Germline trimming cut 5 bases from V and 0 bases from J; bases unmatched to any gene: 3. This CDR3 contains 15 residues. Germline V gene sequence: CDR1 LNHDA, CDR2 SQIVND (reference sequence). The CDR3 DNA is TGTGCCAGTAGTCACGGGACAGCGAACACCGGGGAGCTGTTTTTT. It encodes CASSHGTANTGELFF. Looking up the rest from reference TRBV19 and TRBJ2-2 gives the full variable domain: DGGITQSPKYLFRKEGQNVTLSCEQNLNHDAMYWYRQDPGQGLRLIYYSQIVNDFQKGDIAEGYSVSREKKESFPLTVTSAQKNPTAFYLCASSHGTANTGELFFGEGSRLTVL.

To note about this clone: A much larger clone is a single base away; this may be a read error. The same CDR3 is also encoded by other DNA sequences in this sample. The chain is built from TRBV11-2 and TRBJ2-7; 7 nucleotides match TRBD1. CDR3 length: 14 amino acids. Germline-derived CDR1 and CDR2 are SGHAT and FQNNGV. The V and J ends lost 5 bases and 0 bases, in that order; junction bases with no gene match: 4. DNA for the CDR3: TGTGCCAGCAGCAAGGACAGGAGCTCCTACGAGCAGTACTTC. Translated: CASSKDRSSYEQYF. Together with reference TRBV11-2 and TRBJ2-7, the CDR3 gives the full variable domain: EAGVAQSPRYKIIEKRQSVAFWCNPISGHATLYWYQQILGQGPKLLIQFQNNGVVDDSQLPKDRFSAERLKGVDSTLKIQPAKLEDSAVYLCASSKDRSSYEQYFGPGTRLTVT.

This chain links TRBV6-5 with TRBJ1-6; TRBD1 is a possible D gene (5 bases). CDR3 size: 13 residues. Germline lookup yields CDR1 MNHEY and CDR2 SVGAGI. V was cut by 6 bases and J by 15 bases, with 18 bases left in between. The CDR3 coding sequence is TGTGCCAGCAGCCAATCCAAGACAGTAGACCTCCACTTT. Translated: CASSQSKTVDLHF.

The CDR3 loop is CASSLYIRAVQETQYF. CDR3 DNA: TGTGCCAGCAGCTTATACATCAGGGCGGTACAAGAGACCCAGTACTTC. This chain uses TRBV7-8 with TRBJ2-5; the D gene is possibly TRBD1 (5 bases). CDR3 length equals 16 residues. With 2 bases removed from V and 2 bases from J, the gap between germline ends came to 15 bases. Germline-derived CDR1 and CDR2 are SGHVS and FQNEAQ. Supplemented by reference TRBV7-8 and TRBJ2-5, the full variable domain reads GAGVSQSPRYKVAKRGQDVALRCDPISGHVSLFWYQQALGQGPEFLTYFQNEAQLDKSGLPSDRFFAERPEGSVSTLKIQRTQQEDSAVYLCASSLYIRAVQETQYFGPGTRLLVL.

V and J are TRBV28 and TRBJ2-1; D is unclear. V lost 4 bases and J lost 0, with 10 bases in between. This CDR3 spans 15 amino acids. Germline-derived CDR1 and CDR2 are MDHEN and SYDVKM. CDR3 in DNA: TGTGCCAGCAGTTCGAGAGGTTTCTCCTACAATGAGCAGTTCTTC. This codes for CASSSRGFSYNEQFF.

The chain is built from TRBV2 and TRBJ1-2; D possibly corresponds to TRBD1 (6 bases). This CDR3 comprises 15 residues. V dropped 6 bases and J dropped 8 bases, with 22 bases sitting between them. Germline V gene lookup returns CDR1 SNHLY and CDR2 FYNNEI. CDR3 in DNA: TGTGCCAGCAGAAGTACTCCTACAGGGAGTAGCGGCTACACCTTC. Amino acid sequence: CASRSTPTGSSGYTF.

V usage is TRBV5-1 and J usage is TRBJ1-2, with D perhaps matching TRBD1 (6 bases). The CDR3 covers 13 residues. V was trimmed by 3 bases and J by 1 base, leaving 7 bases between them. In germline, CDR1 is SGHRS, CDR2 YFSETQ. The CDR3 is CASSWTDNYGYTF. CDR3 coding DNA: TGCGCCAGCAGCTGGACAGATAACTATGGCTACACCTTC.

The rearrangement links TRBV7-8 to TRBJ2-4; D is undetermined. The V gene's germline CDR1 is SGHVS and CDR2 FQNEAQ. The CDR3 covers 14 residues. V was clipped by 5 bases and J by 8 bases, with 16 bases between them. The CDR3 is CASSPISTVDIQYF. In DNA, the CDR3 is TGTGCCAGCAGCCCCATTTCTACCGTGGACATTCAGTACTTC.

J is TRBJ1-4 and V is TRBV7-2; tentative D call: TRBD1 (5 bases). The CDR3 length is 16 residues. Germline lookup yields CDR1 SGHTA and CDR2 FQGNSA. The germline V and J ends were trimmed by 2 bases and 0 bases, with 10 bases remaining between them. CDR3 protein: CASSLTGTTTNEKLFF. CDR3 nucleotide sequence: TGTGCCAGCAGCTTAACAGGCACCACAACTAATGAAAAACTGTTTTTT.

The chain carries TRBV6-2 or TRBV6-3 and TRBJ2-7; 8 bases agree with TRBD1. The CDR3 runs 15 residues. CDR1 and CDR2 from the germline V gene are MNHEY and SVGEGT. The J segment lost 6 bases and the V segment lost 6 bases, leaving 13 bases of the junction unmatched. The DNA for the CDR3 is TGTGCCAGCAGCATAACAAGGACAGGGATCACCGAGCAGTACTTC. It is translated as CASSITRTGITEQYF.

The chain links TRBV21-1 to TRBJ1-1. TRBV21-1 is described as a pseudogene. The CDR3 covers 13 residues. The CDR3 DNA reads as TGTGCCAGCAGCAAATTAAAAAACACTGAAGCTTTCTTT. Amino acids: CASSKLKNTEAFF.